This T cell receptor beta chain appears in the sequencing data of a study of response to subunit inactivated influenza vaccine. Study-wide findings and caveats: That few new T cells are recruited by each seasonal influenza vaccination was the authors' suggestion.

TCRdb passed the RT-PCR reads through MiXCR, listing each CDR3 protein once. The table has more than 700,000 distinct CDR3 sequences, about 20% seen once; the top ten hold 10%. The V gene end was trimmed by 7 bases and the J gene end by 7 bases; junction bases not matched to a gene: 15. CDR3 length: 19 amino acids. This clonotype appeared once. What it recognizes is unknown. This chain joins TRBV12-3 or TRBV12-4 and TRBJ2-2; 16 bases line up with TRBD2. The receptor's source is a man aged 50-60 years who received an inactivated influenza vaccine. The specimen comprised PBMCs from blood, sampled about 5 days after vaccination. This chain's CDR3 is CASTLGLAGGLLYGGELFF. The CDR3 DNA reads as TGTGCCAGCACATTGGGACTAGCGGGAGGGCTACTTTATGGCGGGGAGCTGTTTTTT.